The rows below give T cell receptor beta chains drawn from one sample of a study of T cells in localized non-small cell lung cancer. Assay used: immunoSEQ multiplex PCR; TCRdb lists only in-frame clones, some missing. The repertoire holds about 39,000 clones, around 75% seen once, with about 35% in the top ten. The sample in question was PBMCs, obtained before any cancer treatment. These receptors were collected from a woman aged 40 to 75 with stage II squamous cell lung carcinoma. Each CDR3 is given with its conserved first and last residue. A D gene is named only where the DNA matches it firmly. Where a row states a size, it is once, few, many or the class of an expanded clone; other rows omit it.

d_call clone_size j_call v_call cdr3_nt cdr3_aa
- - TRBJ1-4 TRBV10-3 TGTGCCATCAGTGAGTCGGGACGGATTATGAATGAAAAACTGTTTTTT CAISESGRIMNEKLFF
- few TRBJ2-7 TRBV6-5 TGTGCCGTAAGGGGCCCGGCCTACGAGCAGTACTTC CAVRGPAYEQYF
TRBD1 - TRBJ2-4 TRBV4-2 TGTGCCAGCAGCCAAGATCAGGGGACAGGGCGAAACATTCAGTACTTC CASSQDQGTGRNIQYF
- once TRBJ1-4 TRBV9 TGTGCCAGCAGCGTAGGGATTGGAGGGAGGGGTGAAAAACTGTTTTTT CASSVGIGGRGEKLFF
TRBD1 - TRBJ2-1 TRBV5-1 TGCGCCAGCAGCCCCCCGGGACAGGGAAACAATGAGCAGTTCTTC CASSPPGQGNNEQFF
- - TRBJ2-1 TRBV27 TGTGCCAGCAGTTCAATAGCGGCGAGCTCCTACAATGAGCAGTTCTTC CASSSIAASSYNEQFF
- once TRBJ2-1 TRBV28 TGTGCCAGCAGTACCTTCGTGTACAATGAGCAGTTCTTC CASSTFVYNEQFF
TRBD1 - TRBJ1-4 TRBV19 TGTGCCAGTAGGACAGGGCGTAATGAAAAACTGTTTTTT CASRTGRNEKLFF
TRBD1 - TRBJ1-2 TRBV28 TGTGCCAGCAGGACAGGGGACCATGGCTACACCTTC CASRTGDHGYTF
- - TRBJ2-5 TRBV15 TGTGCCACTAAGGCTAGGGGGGAGACCCAGTACTTC CATKARGETQYF
- - TRBJ2-4 TRBV23-1 TGCGCCGGGGACACCCCGACACTCATTCAGTACTTC CAGDTPTLIQYF
TRBD1 - TRBJ1-3 TRBV14 TGTGCCAGCAGCCGGGACAGGGGGACTGGAAACACCATATATTTT CASSRDRGTGNTIYF
TRBD1 - TRBJ2-2 TRBV7-2 TGTGCCAGCAGCTTAACCGGGACAGGGGACACCGGGGAGCTGTTTTTT CASSLTGTGDTGELFF
TRBD2 - TRBJ2-4 TRBV2 TGTGCCAGCAGGGAACGGGTAGCGGGATTACACTTC CASRERVAGLHF
TRBD2 - TRBJ2-3 TRBV4-2 TGTGCCAGCAGCCCTAGAAATAGCGGGGACGGCACAGATACGCAGTATTTT CASSPRNSGDGTDTQYF
- - TRBJ1-6 TRBV6-5 TGTGCCAGCAGTGGGTTTAATTCACCCCTCCACTTT CASSGFNSPLHF
- - TRBJ1-1 TRBV19 TGTGCCTCCCGTGGGGGGTCCGTAGAGACTGAAGCTTTCTTT CASRGGSVETEAFF
- - TRBJ1-2 TRBV29-1 TGCAGCGTTGAAGTTCGCGGGGTGGCCCGCGCTTCTAACTATGGCTACACCTTC CSVEVRGVARASNYGYTF
TRBD1 - TRBJ1-2 TRBV6-5 TGTGCCAGCAGAAGCTACAGGGGAGACTATGGCTACACCTTC CASRSYRGDYGYTF
- few TRBJ1-1 TRBV7-2 TGTGCCAGCAGCTTTTCTCAGAACACTGAAGCTTTCTTT CASSFSQNTEAFF
- - TRBJ2-1 TRBV7-2 TGTGCCAGCAGCCGCATGGGGGGCGAATATGAGCAGTTCTTC CASSRMGGEYEQFF
- few TRBJ1-4 TRBV15 TGTGCCACCAGCAGAAGGCCCTCCGGGACGGAATATGAAAAACTGTTTTTT CATSRRPSGTEYEKLFF
- - TRBJ2-4 TRBV6-1 TGTGCCAGCAGTGAAAAAGGGTCCTTAGCCAAAAACATTCAGTACTTC CASSEKGSLAKNIQYF
- once TRBJ1-1 TRBV18 TGTGCCAGCTCACCACCGGCCACGGGACAACATGAAGCTTTCTTT CASSPPATGQHEAFF
- - TRBJ2-3 TRBV29-1 TGCAGCGTTGCCAACAGGGGCACAGATACGCAGTATTTT CSVANRGTDTQYF
- - TRBJ2-1 TRBV6-5 TGTGCCAGCAGTCCGGAGGATAACTCCTACAATGAGCAGTTCTTC CASSPEDNSYNEQFF
- once TRBJ1-5 TRBV28 TGTGCCAGCAGTTTCTACAATCAGCCCCAGCATTTT CASSFYNQPQHF
- - TRBJ2-5 TRBV7-6 TGTGCCAGCAGCTTAGTTTTAGCGGAAGAGACCCAGTACTTC CASSLVLAEETQYF
TRBD2 - TRBJ2-3 TRBV13 TGTGCCAGCAGCTTATCTAGCGGGAGCACAGATACGCAGTATTTT CASSLSSGSTDTQYF
TRBD1 - TRBJ1-2 TRBV28 TGTGCCAGCAGTTTTTCCGACAGGGACGGCTACACCTTC CASSFSDRDGYTF
- few TRBJ2-2 TRBV7-9 TGTGCCAGCAGCTATGCGGGGGCAGCCCCCCCCGGGGAGCTGTTTTTT CASSYAGAAPPGELFF
- - TRBJ2-1 TRBV27 TGTGCCAGCAGGCGAGGGGGGGGGCGCTACAATGAGCAGTTCTTC CASRRGGGRYNEQFF
- - TRBJ1-2 TRBV27 TGTGCCAGCAGTCGGCAAACAGCGCCTTATGGCTACACCTTC CASSRQTAPYGYTF
- - TRBJ2-5 TRBV7-9 TGTGCCAGCAGTCCAGAGAATCTCCAAGAGACCCAGTACTTC CASSPENLQETQYF
TRBD1 once TRBJ2-5 TRBV7-2 TGTGCCAGCAGCTTAGAAAGGGGGCTGGCGGAGACCCAGTACTTC CASSLERGLAETQYF
- few TRBJ1-2 TRBV6-5 TGTGCCAGCACCCCGGGGGGCGGTGGCTACACCTTC CASTPGGGGYTF
TRBD1 - TRBJ1-2 TRBV2 TGTGCCAGCAGTCAACAGGGGACGGGCTATGGCTACACCTTC CASSQQGTGYGYTF
- - TRBJ2-7 TRBV5-1 TGCGCCAGCAGCTCTGTTAGGAGGGAGTCGGGGGAGCAGTACTTC CASSSVRRESGEQYF
- - TRBJ2-3 TRBV7-2 TGTGCCAGCAGTCTAATGGGGGGTAGGGCAGATACGCAGTATTTT CASSLMGGRADTQYF